The TCR beta chain under discussion was sequenced for a study of blood T cells in healthy people across ages. Study-level results: PBMC samples, being unsorted, prevented any conclusive comparison of naive and antigen-experienced cells. Age brought a roughly linear fall in TCR beta diversity measured per million T cells.

Then a second PCR, running roughly 7 to 11 cycles, was carried out with a sample-barcoded 5' primer and a J-beta primer mix. One entry per CDR3 protein results from TCRdb running MiXCR on the 5' RACE reads. The table has 1,300,000 or so distinct CDR3 sequences, approximately 59% seen once. Comments on this clonotype: Its target is unknown.

For every donor, a draw yielded 7.5 to 10 milliliters of peripheral blood. Each sample used at least 6 million PBMCs. The CDR3 runs 14 residues. Germline CDR1 is MGHDK and CDR2 is SYGVNS. Trimming took 4 bases from V and 3 from J, leaving 13 bases between them. The chain employs TRBV25-1 and TRBJ2-7, with D tentatively TRBD2 (5 bases). The TCR comes from a man aged 18 to 29 in good health. Sequences were obtained from blood. This CDR3 reads CASSAYGEFYEQYF. The CDR3 DNA is TGTGCCAGCAGTGCATATGGGGAGTTCTACGAGCAGTACTTC.